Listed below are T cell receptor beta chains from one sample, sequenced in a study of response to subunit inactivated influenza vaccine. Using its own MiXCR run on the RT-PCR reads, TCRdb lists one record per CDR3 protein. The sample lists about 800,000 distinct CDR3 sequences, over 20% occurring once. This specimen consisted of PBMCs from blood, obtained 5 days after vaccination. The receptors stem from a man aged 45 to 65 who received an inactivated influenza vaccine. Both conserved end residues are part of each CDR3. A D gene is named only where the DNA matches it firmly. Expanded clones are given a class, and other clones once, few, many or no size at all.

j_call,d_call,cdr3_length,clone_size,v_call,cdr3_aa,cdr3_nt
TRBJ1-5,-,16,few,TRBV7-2,CASSLGGRGINQPQHF,TGTGCCAGCAGCTTAGGGGGCAGGGGCATTAATCAGCCCCAGCATTTT
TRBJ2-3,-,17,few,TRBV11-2,CASSQETGGWSTDTQYF,TGTGCCAGCAGCCAGGAGACGGGGGGCTGGAGCACAGATACGCAGTATTTT
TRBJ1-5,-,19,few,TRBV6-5,CATISPTGETCERSQPQHF,TGTGCCACCATTTCCCCCACGGGTGAGACTTGTGAACGTAGTCAGCCCCAGCATTTT
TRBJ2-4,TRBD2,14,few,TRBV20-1,CSARETSGRNIQYF,TGCAGTGCTAGAGAAACTAGCGGGAGAAACATTCAGTACTTC
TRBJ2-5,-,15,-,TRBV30,CAWSLSYRVRETQYF,TGTGCCTGGAGCCTTTCCTACAGGGTTCGAGAGACCCAGTACTTC
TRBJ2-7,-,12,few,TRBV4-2,CASSQDEDEQYF,TGTGCCAGCAGCCAAGATGAGGACGAGCAGTACTTC
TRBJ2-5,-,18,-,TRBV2,CARSLALSWSESQETQYF,TGTGCCCGCAGTTTAGCGCTAAGTTGGAGCGAAAGTCAAGAGACCCAGTACTTC
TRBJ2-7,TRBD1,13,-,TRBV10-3,CATGWDRSYEQYF,TGTGCCACCGGATGGGACAGATCCTACGAGCAGTACTTC
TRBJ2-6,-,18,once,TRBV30,CAWNNLGSRHSGANVLTF,TGTGCCTGGAACAACTTGGGGTCCCGACACTCTGGGGCCAACGTCCTGACTTTC
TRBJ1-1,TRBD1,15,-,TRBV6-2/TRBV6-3,CASSWYSGTGIGAFF,TGTGCCAGCAGTTGGTATAGCGGGACAGGGATCGGCGCTTTCTTT
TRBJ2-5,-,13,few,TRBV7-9,CASSNSHQETQYF,TGTGCCAGCAGCAACAGCCACCAAGAGACCCAGTACTTC
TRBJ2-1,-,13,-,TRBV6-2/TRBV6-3,CASTGRGHREQFF,TGTGCCAGCACAGGGCGGGGGCACCGGGAGCAGTTCTTC
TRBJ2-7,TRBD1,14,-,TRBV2,CASSVWRQGSEQYF,TGTGCCAGCAGTGTATGGAGACAGGGAAGCGAGCAGTACTTC
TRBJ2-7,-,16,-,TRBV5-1,CASSSLGVEGLHEQYF,TGCGCCAGCAGCTCCCTGGGGGTCGAAGGGCTTCACGAGCAGTACTTC
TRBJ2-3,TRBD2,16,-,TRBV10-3,CAATSAGGRTTDTQYF,TGTGCCGCTACTAGCGCGGGGGGCCGGACGACCGATACGCAGTATTTT
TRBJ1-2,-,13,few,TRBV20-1,CSASPRINYGYTF,TGCAGTGCTAGTCCCCGAATTAACTATGGCTACACCTTC
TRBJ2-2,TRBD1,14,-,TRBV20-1,CSATGTDNTGELFF,TGCAGTGCAACCGGGACAGATAACACCGGGGAGCTGTTTTTT
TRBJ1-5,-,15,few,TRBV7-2,CASSLEMSSNQPQHF,TGTGCCAGCAGCTTAGAAATGTCTAGCAATCAGCCCCAGCATTTT
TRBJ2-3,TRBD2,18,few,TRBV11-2,CASSPQGLAGPHTDTQYF,TGTGCCAGCAGCCCTCAAGGACTAGCGGGGCCCCACACAGATACGCAGTATTTT
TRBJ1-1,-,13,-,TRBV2,CAPRGRVYTEAFF,TGTGCCCCCAGGGGAAGGGTGTACACTGAAGCTTTCTTT
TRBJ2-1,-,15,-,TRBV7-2,CASSSYWSSYNEQFF,TGTGCCAGCAGCTCGTACTGGAGCTCCTACAATGAGCAGTTCTTC
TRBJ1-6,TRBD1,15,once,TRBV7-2,CASSTQGARNSPLHF,TGTGCCAGCAGCACACAGGGGGCTAGGAATTCACCCCTCCACTTT
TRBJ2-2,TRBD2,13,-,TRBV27,CATGTSLTGELFF,TGTGCCACCGGGACTAGCCTCACCGGGGAGCTGTTTTTT
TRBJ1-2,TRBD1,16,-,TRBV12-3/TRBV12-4,CASSRSGTGGFNGYTF,TGTGCCAGCAGTAGGTCCGGGACAGGAGGGTTCAATGGCTACACCTTC
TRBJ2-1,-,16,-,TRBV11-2,CASSEGGVGSYNEQFF,TGTGCCAGCAGCGAGGGGGGAGTGGGCTCCTACAATGAGCAGTTCTTC
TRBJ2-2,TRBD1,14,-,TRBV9,CASSTGQGNGELFF,TGTGCCAGCAGCACGGGACAGGGAAACGGGGAGCTGTTTTTT
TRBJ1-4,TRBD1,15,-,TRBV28,CASSLPSGGREKLFF,TGTGCCAGCAGTTTACCATCAGGGGGTAGGGAAAAACTGTTTTTT
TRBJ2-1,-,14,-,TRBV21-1,CASSNADTYNEQFF,TGTGCCAGCAGCAATGCCGATACCTACAACGAGCAGTTCTTC
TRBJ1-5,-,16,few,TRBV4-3,CASSQVWPDSNQPQHF,TGCGCCAGCAGCCAAGTTTGGCCGGATAGCAATCAGCCCCAGCATTTT
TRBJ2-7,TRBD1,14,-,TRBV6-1,CASRPGTGMTEQYF,TGTGCCAGCAGACCCGGGACAGGGATGACCGAGCAGTACTTC
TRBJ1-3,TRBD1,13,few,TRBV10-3,CAISEGTGHTIYF,TGTGCCATCAGTGAAGGGACAGGACACACCATATATTTT
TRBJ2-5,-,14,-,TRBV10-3,CAIRPGQSGETQYF,TGTGCCATCAGGCCGGGACAAAGCGGGGAGACCCAGTACTTC
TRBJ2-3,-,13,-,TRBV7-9,CASSLLGADTQYF,TGTGCCAGCAGCTTACTTGGGGCAGATACGCAGTATTTT
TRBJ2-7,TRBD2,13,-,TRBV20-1,CAGASGDPYEQYF,TGCGCGGGGGCTAGCGGGGACCCCTACGAGCAGTACTTC
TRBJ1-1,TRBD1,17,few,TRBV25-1,CASSEIGSGQGGTEAFF,TGTGCCAGCAGTGAAATCGGCTCGGGACAGGGTGGCACTGAAGCTTTCTTT
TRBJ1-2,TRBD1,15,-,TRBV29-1,CSVVKQGNINYGYTF,TGCAGCGTTGTCAAACAGGGGAACATAAACTATGGCTACACCTTC
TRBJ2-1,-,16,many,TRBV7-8,CASSRRLSSSYNEQFF,TGTGCCAGCAGCCGGCGTCTGAGCAGCTCCTACAATGAGCAGTTCTTC
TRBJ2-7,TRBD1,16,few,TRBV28,CASSFTPGQGTHEQYF,TGTGCCAGCAGTTTCACTCCGGGACAGGGGACCCACGAGCAGTACTTC
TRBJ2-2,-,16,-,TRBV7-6,CASSGTSWGNTGELFF,TGTGCCAGCAGCGGTACATCTTGGGGGAACACCGGGGAGCTGTTTTTT